This TCR beta chain derives from a study of T cells in Graves' hyperthyroidism and ophthalmopathy. Across the whole study: Peripheral blood was collected at initial diagnosis, before any treatment. Findings and caveats of the study: Most clonotypes expanded in thyroid above 0.001 were likewise present in blood. Model predictions of ophthalmopathy came a median about 6.3 months before onset.

To note about this clonotype: Antigen unknown.

Trimming left V 4 bases short and J 10 bases short, with 18 bases between. The germline V gene encodes CDR1 SGHKS and CDR2 YYEKEE (reference sequence). The CDR3 loop spans 15 amino acids. Regions amplified from RNA transcripts were the TCR beta CDR3 regions. HTBI primers were used for first-round RT-PCR of the TCR CDR3. TCRdb processed the multiplex PCR reads anew with MiXCR; each CDR3 protein has one entry. The sample lists about 380,000 distinct CDR3 sequences, around 18% seen once, with 35% to 45% in the top ten. The chain employs TRBV5-5 and TRBJ1-6; D possibly corresponds to TRBD1 (6 bases). This TCR was recovered from a man in his late teens or twenties with Graves' ophthalmopathy. Input material: blood. This CDR3 is CASSAPTGLESPLHF. The CDR3 DNA is TGTGCCAGCAGCGCACCCACAGGGTTGGAATCACCCCTCCACTTT.